This TCR beta chain was recovered during a study of T cell repertoires in cytomegalovirus infection. Points from the study as a whole: Dominant in the ex vivo response were TCR beta clonotypes restricted by HLA-C and specific for CMV.

TCRdb reanalysed the reads using MiXCR and keeps one entry per CDR3 protein. This sample has approximately 250,000 distinct CDR3 sequences, with roughly 23% found just once. This clonotype is medium-sized in the sample. Its antigen is as yet unknown. V was shortened by 3 bases and J by 3 bases, with 6 bases between the two germline ends. Germline V gene data show CDR1 as MDHEN and CDR2 as SYDVKM. The CDR3 consists of 14 residues. This chain connects TRBV28 to TRBJ2-6; D uncertain. The sequencing sample was made of CD8+ T cells from PBMCs. This receptor was taken from a human donor in good health (CMV status not recorded). Some clones in this sample may be carry-over from other donors' samples. The CDR3 sequence is CASSLIVGANVLTF. In DNA, the CDR3 is TGTGCCAGCAGTTTGATAGTTGGGGCCAACGTCCTGACTTTC.